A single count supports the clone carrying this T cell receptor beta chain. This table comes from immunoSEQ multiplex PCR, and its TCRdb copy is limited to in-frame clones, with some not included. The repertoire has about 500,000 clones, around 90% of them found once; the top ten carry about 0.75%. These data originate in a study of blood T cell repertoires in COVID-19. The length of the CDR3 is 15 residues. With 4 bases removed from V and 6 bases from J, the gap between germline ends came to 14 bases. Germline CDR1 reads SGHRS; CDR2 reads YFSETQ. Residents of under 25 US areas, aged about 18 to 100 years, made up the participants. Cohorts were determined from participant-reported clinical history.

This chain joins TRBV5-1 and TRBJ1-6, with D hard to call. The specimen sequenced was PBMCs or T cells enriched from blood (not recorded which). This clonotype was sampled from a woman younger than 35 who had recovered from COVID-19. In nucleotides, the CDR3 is TGCGCCAGCAGCCCCGGGGTAGACGGTAATTCACCCCTCCACTTT. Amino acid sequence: CASSPGVDGNSPLHF.